The present T cell receptor (beta chain) was sequenced within a study of blood T cell repertoires in COVID-19. The wider study: Whether acute or convalescent, the COVID-19 samples came from the United States, Italy and Spain. PBMCs, B-cell-depleted T cells, or T cells were the source of the cDNA or gDNA that made up the material.

This clone was counted once. Some clones are missing from TCRdb's copy, which holds only in-frame ones; the method was immunoSEQ multiplex PCR. The table includes hundreds of thousands of clones, approximately 90% detected once. The CDR3 spans 16 residues. The germline CDR1 and CDR2 sequences are MNHNS and SASEGT. V shed 4 bases, J shed 0 bases, and the junction held 4 bases outside the gene matches. The sequencing input was peripheral blood. The sequence was collected from a woman aged 35 to 49 who had recovered from COVID-19. This rearrangement joins TRBV6-1 to TRBJ1-1; 11 nucleotides line up with TRBD1. The CDR3 reads CASSVRDRGLNTEAFF. The CDR3 DNA reads as TGTGCCAGCAGTGTCCGGGACAGGGGGTTGAACACTGAAGCTTTCTTT.